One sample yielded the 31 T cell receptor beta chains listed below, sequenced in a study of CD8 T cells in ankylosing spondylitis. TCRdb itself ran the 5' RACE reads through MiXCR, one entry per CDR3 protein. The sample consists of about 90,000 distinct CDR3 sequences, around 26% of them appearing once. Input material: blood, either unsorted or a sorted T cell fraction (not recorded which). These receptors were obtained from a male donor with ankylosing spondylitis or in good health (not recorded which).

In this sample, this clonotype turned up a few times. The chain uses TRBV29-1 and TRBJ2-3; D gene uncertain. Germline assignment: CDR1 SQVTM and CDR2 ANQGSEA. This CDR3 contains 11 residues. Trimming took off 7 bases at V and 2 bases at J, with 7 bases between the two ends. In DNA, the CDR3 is TGCAGCGAACTGACCACAGATACGCAGTATTTT. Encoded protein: CSELTTDTQYF.

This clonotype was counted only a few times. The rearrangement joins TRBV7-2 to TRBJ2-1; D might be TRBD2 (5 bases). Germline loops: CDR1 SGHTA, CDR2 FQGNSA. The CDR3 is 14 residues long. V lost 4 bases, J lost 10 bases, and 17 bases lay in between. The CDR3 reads CASSSDGLAREQFF. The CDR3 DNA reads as TGTGCCAGCAGCTCAGATGGACTTGCTAGGGAGCAGTTCTTC.

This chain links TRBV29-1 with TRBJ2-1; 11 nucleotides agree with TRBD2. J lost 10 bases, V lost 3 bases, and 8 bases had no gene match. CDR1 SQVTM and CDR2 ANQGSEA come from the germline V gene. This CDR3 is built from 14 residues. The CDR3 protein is CSVDPLAGVREQFF. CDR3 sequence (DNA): TGCAGCGTTGACCCACTAGCGGGAGTGCGGGAGCAGTTCTTC.

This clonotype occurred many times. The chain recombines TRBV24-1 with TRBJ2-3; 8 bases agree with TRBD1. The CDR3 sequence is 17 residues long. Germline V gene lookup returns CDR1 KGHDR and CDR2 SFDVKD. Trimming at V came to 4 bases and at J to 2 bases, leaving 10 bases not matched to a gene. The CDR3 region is CATSDQTGVEATDTQYF. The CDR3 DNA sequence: TGTGCCACCAGTGACCAGACAGGGGTTGAGGCCACAGATACGCAGTATTTT.

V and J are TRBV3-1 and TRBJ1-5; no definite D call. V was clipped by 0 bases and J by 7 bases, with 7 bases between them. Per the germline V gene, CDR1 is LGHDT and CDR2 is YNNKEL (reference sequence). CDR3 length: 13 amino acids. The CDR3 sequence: CASSQDSSQPQHF. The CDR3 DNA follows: TGTGCCAGCAGCCAAGATAGCTCACAGCCCCAGCATTTT.

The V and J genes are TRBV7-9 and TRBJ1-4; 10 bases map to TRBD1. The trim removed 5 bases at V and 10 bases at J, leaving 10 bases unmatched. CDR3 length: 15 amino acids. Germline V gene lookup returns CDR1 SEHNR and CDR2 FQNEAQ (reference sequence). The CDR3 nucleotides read TGTGCCAGCAGCAATGACAGGGGGCGTTTTGTAAAACTGTTTTTT. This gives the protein CASSNDRGRFVKLFF. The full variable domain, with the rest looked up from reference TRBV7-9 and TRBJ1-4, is DTGVSQNPRHKITKRGQNVTFRCDPISEHNRLYWYRQTLGQGPEFLTYFQNEAQLEKSRLLSDRFSAERPKGSFSTLEIQRTEQGDSAMYLCASSNDRGRFVKLFFGSGTQLSVL.

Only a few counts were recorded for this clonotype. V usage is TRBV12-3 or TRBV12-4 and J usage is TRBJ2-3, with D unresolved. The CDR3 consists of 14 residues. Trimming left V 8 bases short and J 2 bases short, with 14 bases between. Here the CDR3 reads CASDPFDPTDTQYF. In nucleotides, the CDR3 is TGTGCCAGCGATCCGTTTGATCCCACAGATACGCAGTATTTT.

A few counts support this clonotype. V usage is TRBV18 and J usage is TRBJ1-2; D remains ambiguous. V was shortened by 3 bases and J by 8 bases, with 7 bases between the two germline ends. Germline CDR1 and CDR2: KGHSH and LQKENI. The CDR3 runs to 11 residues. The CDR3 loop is CASSPGSGYTF. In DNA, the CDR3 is TGTGCCAGCTCACCCGGCAGCGGCTACACCTTC.

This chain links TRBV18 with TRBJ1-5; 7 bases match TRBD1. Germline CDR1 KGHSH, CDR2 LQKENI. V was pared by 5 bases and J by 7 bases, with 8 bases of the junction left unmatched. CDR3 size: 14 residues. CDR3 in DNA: TGTGCCAGCTCATCCCGACAGGGCGAACAGCCCCAGCATTTT. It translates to CASSSRQGEQPQHF.

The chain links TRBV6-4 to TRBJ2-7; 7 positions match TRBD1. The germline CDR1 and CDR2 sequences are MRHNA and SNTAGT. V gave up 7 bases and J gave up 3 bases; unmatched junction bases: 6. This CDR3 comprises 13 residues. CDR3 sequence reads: CASNPGTVYEQYV. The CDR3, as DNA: TGTGCCAGCAACCCAGGGACAGTCTACGAGCAGTACGTC.

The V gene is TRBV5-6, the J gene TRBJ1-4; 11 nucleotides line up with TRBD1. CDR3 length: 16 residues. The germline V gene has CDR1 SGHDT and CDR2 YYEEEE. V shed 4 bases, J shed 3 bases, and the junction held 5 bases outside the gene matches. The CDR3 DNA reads TGTGCCAGCAGCCCCAGGGGACAGGGGGCTAATGAAAAACTGTTTTTT. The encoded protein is CASSPRGQGANEKLFF. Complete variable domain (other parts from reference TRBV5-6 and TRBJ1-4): DAGVTQSPTHLIKTRGQQVTLRCSPKSGHDTVSWYQQALGQGPQFIFQYYEEEERQRGNFPDRFSGHQFPNYSSELNVNALLLGDSALYLCASSPRGQGANEKLFFGSGTQLSVL.

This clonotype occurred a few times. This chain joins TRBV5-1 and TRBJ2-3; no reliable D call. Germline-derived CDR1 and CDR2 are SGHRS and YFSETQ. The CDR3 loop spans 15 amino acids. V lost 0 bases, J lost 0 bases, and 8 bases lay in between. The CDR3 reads CASSLEAASTDTQYF. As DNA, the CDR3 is TGCGCCAGCAGCTTGGAGGCAGCTAGCACAGATACGCAGTATTTT.

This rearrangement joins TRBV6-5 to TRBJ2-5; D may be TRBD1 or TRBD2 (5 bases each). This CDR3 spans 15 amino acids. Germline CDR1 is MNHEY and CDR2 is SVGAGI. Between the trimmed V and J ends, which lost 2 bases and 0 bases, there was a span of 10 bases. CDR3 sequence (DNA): TGTGCCAGCAGTTACCGGGACCGAAACCAAGAGACCCAGTACTTC. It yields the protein CASSYRDRNQETQYF.

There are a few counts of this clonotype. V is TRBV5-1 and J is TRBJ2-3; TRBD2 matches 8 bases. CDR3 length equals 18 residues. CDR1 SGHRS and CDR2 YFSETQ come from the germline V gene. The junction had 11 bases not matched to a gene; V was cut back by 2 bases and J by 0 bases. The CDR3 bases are TGCGCCAGCAGCTTTGGAGTCACTAGCGGAGCCAGCACAGATACGCAGTATTTT. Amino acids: CASSFGVTSGASTDTQYF.

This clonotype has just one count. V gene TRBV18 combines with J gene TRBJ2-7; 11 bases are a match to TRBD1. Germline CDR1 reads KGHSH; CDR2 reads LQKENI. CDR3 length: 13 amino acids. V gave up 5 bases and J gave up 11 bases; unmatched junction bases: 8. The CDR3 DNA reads TGTGCCAGCTCAGCCCAACCGGGACAGGGGGAGTACGTC. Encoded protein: CASSAQPGQGEYV.

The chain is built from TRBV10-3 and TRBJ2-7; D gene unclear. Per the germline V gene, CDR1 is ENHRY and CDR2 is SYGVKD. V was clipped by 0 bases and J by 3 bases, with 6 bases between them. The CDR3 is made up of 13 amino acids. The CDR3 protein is CAISESNGYEQYF. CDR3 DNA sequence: TGTGCCATCAGTGAGTCGAACGGCTACGAGCAGTACTTC.

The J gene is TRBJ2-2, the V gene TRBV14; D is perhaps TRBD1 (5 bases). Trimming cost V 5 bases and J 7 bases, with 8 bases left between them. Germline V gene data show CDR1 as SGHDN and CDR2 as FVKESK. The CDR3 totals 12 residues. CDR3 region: CASSYQGGELFF. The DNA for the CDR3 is TGTGCCAGCAGCTACCAGGGCGGGGAGCTGTTTTTT.

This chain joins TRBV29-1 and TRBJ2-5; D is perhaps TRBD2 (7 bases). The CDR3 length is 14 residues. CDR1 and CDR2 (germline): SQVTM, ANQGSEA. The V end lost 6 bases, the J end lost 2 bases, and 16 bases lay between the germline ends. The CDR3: CSVRSGGRQETQYF. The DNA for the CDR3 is TGCAGCGTCCGGTCCGGGGGGCGACAAGAGACCCAGTACTTC.

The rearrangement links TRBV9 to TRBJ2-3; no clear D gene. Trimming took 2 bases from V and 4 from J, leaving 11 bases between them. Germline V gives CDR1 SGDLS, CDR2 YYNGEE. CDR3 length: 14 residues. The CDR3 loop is CASSVSQVADTQYF. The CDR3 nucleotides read TGTGCCAGCAGCGTGTCCCAGGTGGCAGATACGCAGTATTTT.

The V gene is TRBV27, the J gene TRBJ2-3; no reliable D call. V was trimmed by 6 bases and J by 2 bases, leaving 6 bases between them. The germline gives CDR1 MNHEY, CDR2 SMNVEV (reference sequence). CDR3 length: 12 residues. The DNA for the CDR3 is TGTGCCAGCAGGGCCGACACAGATACGCAGTATTTT. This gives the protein CASRADTDTQYF.

The CDR3 DNA is TGTGCCAGCAGCAACGGACTAGCGGGAGTCCATGAGCAGTTCTTC. Its protein is CASSNGLAGVHEQFF. This rearrangement joins TRBV5-4 to TRBJ2-1, with 13 bases fitting TRBD2. V dropped 4 bases and J dropped 8; count of bases not matched to a gene: 6. Germline values: CDR1 SGHNT, CDR2 YYREEE (reference sequence). The CDR3 runs to 15 residues.

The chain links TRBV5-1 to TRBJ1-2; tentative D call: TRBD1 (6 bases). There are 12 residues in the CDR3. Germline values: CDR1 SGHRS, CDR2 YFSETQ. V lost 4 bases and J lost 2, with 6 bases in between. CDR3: CASSTGNYGYTF. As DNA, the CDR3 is TGCGCCAGCAGCACAGGGAACTATGGCTACACCTTC.

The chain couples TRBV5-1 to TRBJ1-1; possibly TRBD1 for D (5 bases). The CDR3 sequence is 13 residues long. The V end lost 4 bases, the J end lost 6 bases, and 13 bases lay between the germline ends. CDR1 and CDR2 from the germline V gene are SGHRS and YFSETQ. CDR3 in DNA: TGCGCCAGCAGCCACGTGGGGGACTCTGAAGCTTTCTTT. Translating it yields CASSHVGDSEAFF.

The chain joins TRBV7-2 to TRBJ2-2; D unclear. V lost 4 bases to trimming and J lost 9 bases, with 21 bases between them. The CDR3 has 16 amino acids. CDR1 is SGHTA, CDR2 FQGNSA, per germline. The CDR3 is CASSSSGIAYIRELFF. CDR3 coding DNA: TGTGCCAGCAGCTCGTCCGGAATAGCTTATATTCGGGAGCTGTTTTTT.

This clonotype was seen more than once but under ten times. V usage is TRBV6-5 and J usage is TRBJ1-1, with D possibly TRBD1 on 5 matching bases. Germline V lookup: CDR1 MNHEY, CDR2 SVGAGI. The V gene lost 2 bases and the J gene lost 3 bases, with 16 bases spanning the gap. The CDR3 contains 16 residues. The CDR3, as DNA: TGTGCCAGCAGTTACACCCGGGACCTTGGGGACACTGAAGCTTTCTTT. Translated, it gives CASSYTRDLGDTEAFF.

CDR3 coding DNA: TGTGCCAGCTCACCACGCCAGTCAACTAATGAAAAACTGTTTTTT. This translates into CASSPRQSTNEKLFF. The chain carries TRBV18 and TRBJ1-4; D ambiguous. V was clipped by 1 base and J by 0 bases, with 6 bases between them. The CDR3 length is 15 residues. The V gene's germline CDR1 is KGHSH and CDR2 LQKENI.

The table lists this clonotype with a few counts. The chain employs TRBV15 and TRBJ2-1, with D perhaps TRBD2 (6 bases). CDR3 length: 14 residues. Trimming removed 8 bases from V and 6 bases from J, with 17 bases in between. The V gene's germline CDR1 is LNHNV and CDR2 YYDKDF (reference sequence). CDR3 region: CATWDFYSLNEQFF. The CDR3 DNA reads TGTGCCACCTGGGACTTCTACAGTCTCAATGAGCAGTTCTTC.

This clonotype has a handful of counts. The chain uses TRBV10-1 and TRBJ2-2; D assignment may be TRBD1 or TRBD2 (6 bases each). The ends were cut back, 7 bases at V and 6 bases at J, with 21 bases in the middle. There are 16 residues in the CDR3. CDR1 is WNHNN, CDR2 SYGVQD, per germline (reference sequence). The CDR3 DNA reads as TGCGCCAGCAAGGAGGGGGTGTCCGGCGAGGCCGGGGAGCTGTTTTTT. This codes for CASKEGVSGEAGELFF.

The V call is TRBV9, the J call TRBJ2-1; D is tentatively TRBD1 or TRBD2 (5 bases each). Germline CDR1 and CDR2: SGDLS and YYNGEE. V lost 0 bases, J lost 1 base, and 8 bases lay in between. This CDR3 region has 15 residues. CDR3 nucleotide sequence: TGTGCCAGCAGCGTAGACGGGGCTTCCTACAATGAGCAGTTCTTC. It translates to CASSVDGASYNEQFF.

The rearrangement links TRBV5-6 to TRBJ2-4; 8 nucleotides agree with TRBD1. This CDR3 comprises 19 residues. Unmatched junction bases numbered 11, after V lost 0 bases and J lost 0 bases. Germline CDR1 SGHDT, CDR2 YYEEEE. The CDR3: CASSLASGQEYLAKNIQYF. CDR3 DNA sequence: TGTGCCAGCAGCTTGGCCTCGGGACAGGAATACCTAGCCAAAAACATTCAGTACTTC. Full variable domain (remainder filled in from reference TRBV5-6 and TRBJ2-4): DAGVTQSPTHLIKTRGQQVTLRCSPKSGHDTVSWYQQALGQGPQFIFQYYEEEERQRGNFPDRFSGHQFPNYSSELNVNALLLGDSALYLCASSLASGQEYLAKNIQYFGAGTRLSVL.

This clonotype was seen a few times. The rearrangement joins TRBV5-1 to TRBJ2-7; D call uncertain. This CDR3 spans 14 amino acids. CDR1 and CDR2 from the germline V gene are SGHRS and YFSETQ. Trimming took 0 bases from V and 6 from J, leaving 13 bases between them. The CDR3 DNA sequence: TGCGCCAGCAGCTTGGTTCCGGAATCCCTCGAGCAGTACTTC. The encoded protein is CASSLVPESLEQYF.